Shown below are 32 T cell receptor beta chains from a single sample sequenced in a study of T cell clonotyping in hematopoietic cell transplantation. The data were produced by immunoSEQ multiplex PCR, yet TCRdb's version contains in-frame clones alone and is incomplete. The sample has thousands of clones, around 96% seen once; the top ten hold 4% to 5.5%. The starting material was peripheral blood mononuclear cells, obtained 30 days after allogeneic stem cell transplant. The source of these receptors is a male patient in his 70s who had an allogeneic stem cell transplant from an unrelated donor, so T cells may come from the graft donor. Some clones in this sample may be carry-over from other donors' samples.

The chain recombines TRBV7-8 with TRBJ2-7; no reliable D call. Trimming left V 2 bases short and J 0 bases short, with 17 bases between. The CDR3 has 17 amino acids. Per the germline V gene, CDR1 is SGHVS and CDR2 is FQNEAQ. The CDR3 DNA reads TGTGCCAGCAGCTTAAAGCCGAGGCCGATGAGCTCCTACGAGCAGTACTTC. Its protein product is CASSLKPRPMSSYEQYF.

The chain employs TRBV27 and TRBJ2-7, with D maybe TRBD1 (5 bases). The CDR3 extends over 13 amino acids. Germline CDR1 and CDR2: MNHEY and SMNVEV (reference sequence). The ends were cut back, 5 bases at V and 0 bases at J, with 8 bases in the middle. This CDR3 is CASSTGISYEQYF. The CDR3 DNA follows: TGTGCCAGCAGTACAGGTATCTCCTACGAGCAGTACTTC.

The chain employs TRBV6-5 and TRBJ2-7; 7 bases align to TRBD1. This CDR3 contains 16 residues. The ends lost 2 bases at V and 1 base at J; junction bases unmatched: 8. CDR1 MNHEY and CDR2 SVGAGI come from the germline V gene. The CDR3 protein is CASSYEFWTGSYEQYF. In nucleotides, the CDR3 is TGTGCCAGCAGTTACGAGTTTTGGACAGGTTCCTACGAGCAGTACTTC.

This rearrangement joins TRBV7-9 to TRBJ1-2, with no clear D. CDR3 length equals 16 residues. V lost 5 bases and J 0 bases, leaving 16 bases between the germline ends. Germline V lookup: CDR1 SEHNR, CDR2 FQNEAQ (reference sequence). CDR3 in amino acids: CASSPQILSANYGYTF. CDR3 in DNA: TGTGCCAGCAGCCCTCAGATACTGTCTGCTAACTATGGCTACACCTTC.

The chain links TRBV7-2 to TRBJ1-2; D might be TRBD1 (6 bases). The V gene lost 1 base and the J gene lost 8 bases, with 11 bases spanning the gap. CDR1 and CDR2 (germline): SGHTA, FQGNSA. This CDR3 spans 13 amino acids. Written as DNA, the CDR3 is TGTGCCAGCAGCTTAGAACGCAGGGGCGGCTACACCTTC. As protein: CASSLERRGGYTF.

The genes are TRBV28 and TRBJ2-5, with D perhaps TRBD1 (6 bases). V was clipped by 5 bases and J by 5 bases, with 18 bases between them. This CDR3 comprises 15 residues. The germline gives CDR1 MDHEN, CDR2 SYDVKM. DNA of the CDR3: TGTGCCAGCAGTGTCGCGGGTGGGGGCGAGGAGACCCAGTACTTC. Translating it yields CASSVAGGGEETQYF. Complete variable domain (other parts from reference TRBV28 and TRBJ2-5): DVKVTQSSRYLVKRTGEKVFLECVQDMDHENMFWYRQDPGLGLRLIYFSYDVKMKEKGDIPEGYSVSREKKERFSLILESASTNQTSMYLCASSVAGGGEETQYFGPGTRLLVL.

J is TRBJ2-3 and V is TRBV28, with a weak D call TRBD1 (5 bases). CDR1 is MDHEN and CDR2 is SYDVKM in the germline V gene. Trimming took off 5 bases at V and 1 base at J, with 16 bases between the two ends. This CDR3 contains 16 residues. The CDR3, as DNA: TGTGCCAGCAGTGACTCCTTGGGGCAAGGCACAGATACGCAGTATTTT. It encodes CASSDSLGQGTDTQYF.

This clone came up once. The chain couples TRBV6-4 to TRBJ2-1; 7 bases are a match to TRBD2. The germline CDR1 and CDR2 sequences are MRHNA and SNTAGT. The length of the CDR3 is 16 residues. J gave up 0 bases and V 4 bases, and 6 bases lay outside the gene matches. The CDR3 DNA sequence: TGTGCCAGCAGTGCGAGCGGGACCCGCTCCTACAATGAGCAGTTCTTC. This encodes CASSASGTRSYNEQFF.

This rearrangement joins TRBV27 to TRBJ1-1; no reliable D call. V dropped 2 bases and J dropped 4 bases, with 11 bases sitting between them. Germline CDR1 reads MNHEY; CDR2 reads SMNVEV (reference sequence). This CDR3 contains 14 residues. CDR3 residues: CASSLGEGSTEAFF. CDR3 DNA sequence: TGTGCCAGCAGTTTAGGGGAGGGAAGCACTGAAGCTTTCTTT.

V gene TRBV5-6 combines with J gene TRBJ2-7; D unresolved. This CDR3 comprises 13 residues. Trimming removed 1 base at V and 3 bases at J, with 8 bases between. Germline assignment: CDR1 SGHDT and CDR2 YYEEEE. CDR3 residues: CASSLYDDYEQYF. In DNA form, the CDR3 reads TGTGCCAGCAGCTTGTACGACGACTACGAGCAGTACTTC.

The chain has TRBV28 and TRBJ2-2; 10 nucleotides align to TRBD2. The CDR3 loop spans 16 amino acids. CDR1 is MDHEN, CDR2 SYDVKM, per germline. V shed 5 bases, J shed 4 bases, and the junction held 7 bases outside the gene matches. CDR3 nucleotides: TGTGCCAGCAGTCTAAGAGCGGGAGGGCCCACCGGGGAGCTGTTTTTT. It translates to CASSLRAGGPTGELFF.

The CDR3 DNA reads as TGTGCCAGCAGATCCCCCCCCACGAATGAGCAGTTCTTC. It translates to CASRSPPTNEQFF. The gene calls are TRBV28 and TRBJ2-1; D ambiguous. This CDR3 comprises 13 residues. V was cut by 6 bases and J by 7 bases, with 13 bases left in between. Germline CDR1 MDHEN, CDR2 SYDVKM.

The CDR3 coding sequence is TGTGCCATCAGCCTCCGCATGGCGGGCCCCTACGAGCAGTACTTC. Its protein is CAISLRMAGPYEQYF. The chain carries TRBV10-3 and TRBJ2-7, with D perhaps TRBD2 (5 bases). V lost 6 bases and J 2 bases, leaving 17 bases between the germline ends. CDR1 and CDR2 (germline): ENHRY, SYGVKD. The length of the CDR3 is 15 residues.

This clone was seen once. The chain joins TRBV7-9 to TRBJ2-7; 8 positions agree with TRBD1. The CDR3 runs to 15 residues. V lost 5 bases and J lost 3; bases outside the gene matches: 9. CDR1 and CDR2 from the germline V gene are SEHNR and FQNEAQ (reference sequence). The CDR3 DNA reads TGTGCCAGCAGCCACAGGGGGGATGAAGGCTACGAGCAGTACTTC. Amino acid sequence: CASSHRGDEGYEQYF.

This sequence joins TRBV6-1 and TRBJ2-1, with D possibly matching TRBD2 (7 bases). V lost 2 bases, J lost 9 bases, and 20 bases lay in between. The CDR3 length is 16 residues. Germline V gene sequence: CDR1 MNHNS, CDR2 SASEGT. The CDR3 DNA is TGTGCCAGCAGTGAAATTAAATGGTCGGGGGGCCTTGAGCAGTTCTTC. Its protein is CASSEIKWSGGLEQFF.

The gene calls are TRBV28 and TRBJ2-7; D remains unclear. Germline assignment: CDR1 MDHEN and CDR2 SYDVKM. The CDR3 loop spans 15 amino acids. Trimming took off 5 bases at V and 5 bases at J, with 19 bases between the two ends. CDR3 DNA: TGTGCCAGCAGTGCCCAAGGGTCCCGTAGGCACGAGCAGTACTTC. This sequence encodes CASSAQGSRRHEQYF.

The gene calls are TRBV7-2 and TRBJ2-7, with D perhaps being TRBD1 or TRBD2 (6 bases each). Germline V gene sequence: CDR1 SGHTA, CDR2 FQGNSA. This CDR3 region has 16 residues. The V end lost 1 base, the J end lost 2 bases, and 15 bases lay between the germline ends. CDR3 bases: TGTGCCAGCAGCTTAGGGGGGGCGGGGTCAGCCTACGAGCAGTACTTC. It specifies CASSLGGAGSAYEQYF.

J is TRBJ2-7 and V is TRBV5-1; 8 bases map to TRBD1. Germline V gene sequence: CDR1 SGHRS, CDR2 YFSETQ. V lost 3 bases to trimming and J lost 3 bases; unmatched junction nucleotides: 2. This CDR3 comprises 13 residues. CDR3: CASSWTGNYEQYF. The CDR3 region has the DNA TGCGCCAGCAGCTGGACAGGGAACTACGAGCAGTACTTC.

This chain links TRBV5-1 with TRBJ2-3, with D possibly being TRBD1 (6 bases). There are 14 residues in the CDR3. Per germline, CDR1 SGHRS and CDR2 YFSETQ. The V gene lost 7 bases and the J gene lost 1 base, with 13 bases spanning the gap. The CDR3, as DNA: TGCGCCAGCCAAAAACAGGGACGCACAGATACGCAGTATTTT. This translates into CASQKQGRTDTQYF.

The chain employs TRBV7-9 and TRBJ1-1, with D unclear. The length of the CDR3 is 16 residues. V lost 5 bases and J 2 bases, leaving 18 bases between the germline ends. Germline CDR1 SEHNR, CDR2 FQNEAQ (reference sequence). The CDR3 region has the DNA TGTGCCAGCAGCCCACATCGATCCCGGGAAAACACTGAAGCTTTCTTT. It yields the protein CASSPHRSRENTEAFF.

The rearrangement uses TRBV6-5 and TRBJ1-2; the D gene is possibly TRBD1 (5 bases). CDR3 size: 12 residues. From germline, CDR1 is MNHEY and CDR2 SVGAGI. V gave up 4 bases and J gave up 8 bases, with 11 bases separating them. DNA of the CDR3: TGTGCCAGCAGTTCAGGGCCTAGGGGCTACACCTTC. It specifies CASSSGPRGYTF.

V and J are TRBV5-1 and TRBJ1-1, with 7 bases matching TRBD1. This CDR3 is built from 13 residues. The V and J ends lost 6 bases and 8 bases, in that order; junction bases with no gene match: 10. The germline gives CDR1 SGHRS, CDR2 YFSETQ. CDR3 protein: CASNKQPGQEAFF. The CDR3 nucleotides are TGCGCCAGCAATAAGCAGCCGGGACAGGAAGCTTTCTTT.

CDR3 nucleotide sequence: TGTGCCAGCAGTGGGTATGTGAATCAGCCCCAGCATTTT. Residues: CASSGYVNQPQHF. The chain has TRBV6-1 and TRBJ1-5; D not resolved. The V end lost 4 bases, the J end lost 4 bases, and 8 bases lay between the germline ends. The CDR3 is 13 amino acids. The germline V gene encodes CDR1 MNHNS and CDR2 SASEGT.

This clone has more than one count but fewer than ten. This chain links TRBV14 with TRBJ2-7, with 8 nucleotides matching TRBD1. This CDR3 region has 17 residues. Germline-derived CDR1 and CDR2 are SGHDN and FVKESK. V was pared by 5 bases and J by 2 bases, with 14 bases of the junction left unmatched. The CDR3 sequence is CASSNFSWDRIPYEQYF. As DNA, the CDR3 is TGTGCCAGCAGCAACTTCTCATGGGACAGGATCCCCTACGAGCAGTACTTC.

The V gene is TRBV18, the J gene TRBJ2-7; 7 bases match TRBD1. Germline V gene sequence: CDR1 KGHSH, CDR2 LQKENI. The J segment lost 0 bases and the V segment lost 5 bases, leaving 4 bases of the junction unmatched. The length of the CDR3 is 14 residues. The CDR3 region is CASSEDRTSYEQYF. The CDR3, as DNA: TGTGCCAGCTCAGAGGACAGGACCTCCTACGAGCAGTACTTC.

This clone was detected once. V usage is TRBV7-8 and J usage is TRBJ1-3, with 9 positions matching TRBD1. Germline trimming cut 9 bases from V and 4 bases from J; bases unmatched to any gene: 7. CDR3 length equals 14 residues. Germline CDR1 is SGHVS and CDR2 is FQNEAQ. The CDR3 bases are TGTGCCAGAAACTGGGACAGGGCGGGAAACACCATATATTTT. Its translation is CARNWDRAGNTIYF.

The chain links TRBV7-2 to TRBJ2-1; D is uncertain. Germline V CDR1 and CDR2: SGHTA, FQGNSA. V dropped 4 bases and J dropped 0 bases, with 10 bases sitting between them. This CDR3 spans 15 amino acids. In nucleotides, the CDR3 is TGTGCCAGCAGCTCGCGGATGGACTCCTACAATGAGCAGTTCTTC. It is translated as CASSSRMDSYNEQFF.

The chain carries TRBV5-1 and TRBJ1-1, with 7 bases aligning to TRBD1. The CDR3 sequence is 14 residues long. V was pared by 4 bases and J by 0 bases, with 3 bases of the junction left unmatched. Per the germline V gene, CDR1 is SGHRS and CDR2 is YFSETQ. The CDR3 DNA follows: TGCGCCAGCAGCGTCGACAGGGTGAACACTGAAGCTTTCTTT. Amino acid sequence: CASSVDRVNTEAFF.

In this sample, this clone turned up once. The V gene is TRBV5-4, the J gene TRBJ1-4; D call uncertain. V was shortened by 0 bases and J by 5 bases, with 5 bases between the two germline ends. Germline lookup yields CDR1 SGHNT and CDR2 YYREEE (reference sequence). The CDR3 covers 13 residues. In DNA, the CDR3 is TGTGCCAGCAGCTTGGGCGGCAATGAAAAACTGTTTTTT. Protein: CASSLGGNEKLFF.

This clone has more than one count but fewer than ten. V and J are TRBV29-1 and TRBJ2-7; 7 bases align to TRBD1. CDR1 and CDR2 from the germline V gene are SQVTM and ANQGSEA. Trimming removed 7 bases from V and 3 bases from J; junction bases left unmatched: 6. The CDR3 consists of 12 residues. CDR3 nucleotides: TGCAGCGCCAGAAGGACAGGCTACGAGCAGTACTTC. It specifies CSARRTGYEQYF.

V and J are TRBV11-3 and TRBJ2-7, with 7 bases matching TRBD1. The CDR3 is made up of 14 amino acids. Germline V gives CDR1 SGHNT, CDR2 YENEEA. V lost 5 bases and J lost 6; bases outside the gene matches: 10. CDR3 nucleotides: TGTGCCAGCAGCCGTGGGACAGTCGGAGGCGAGCAGTACTTC. Its protein product is CASSRGTVGGEQYF.

This chain uses TRBV5-4 with TRBJ2-7; D tentatively reads TRBD1 or TRBD2 (5 bases each). The V end was cut by 0 bases, the J end by 4 bases, with 14 bases between. Germline loops: CDR1 SGHNT, CDR2 YYREEE (reference sequence). This CDR3 comprises 15 residues. The CDR3 sequence: CASSLGVGEGYEQYF. The DNA of the CDR3 is TGTGCCAGCAGCTTGGGAGTGGGAGAGGGGTACGAGCAGTACTTC.